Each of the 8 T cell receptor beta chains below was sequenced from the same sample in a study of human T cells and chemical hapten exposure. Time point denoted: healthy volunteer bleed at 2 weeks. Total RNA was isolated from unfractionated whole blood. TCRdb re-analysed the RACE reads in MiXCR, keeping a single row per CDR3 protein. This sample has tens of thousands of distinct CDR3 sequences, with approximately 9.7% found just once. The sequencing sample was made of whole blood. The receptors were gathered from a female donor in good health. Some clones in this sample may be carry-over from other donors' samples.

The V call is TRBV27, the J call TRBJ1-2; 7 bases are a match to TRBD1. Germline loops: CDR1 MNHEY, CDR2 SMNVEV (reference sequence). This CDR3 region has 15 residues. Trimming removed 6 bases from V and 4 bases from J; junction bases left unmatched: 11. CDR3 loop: CASSLEGAEIYGYTF. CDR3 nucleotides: TGTGCCAGCAGCCTCGAGGGGGCGGAAATCTATGGCTACACCTTC.

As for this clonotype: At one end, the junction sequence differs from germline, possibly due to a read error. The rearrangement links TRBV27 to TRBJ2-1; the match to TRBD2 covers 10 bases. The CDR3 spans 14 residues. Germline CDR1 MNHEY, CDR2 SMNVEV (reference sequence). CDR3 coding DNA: TGTGCCACGAGGGGTAGCGGGAGGAACGATGAGCGGTTCTTC. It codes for CATRGSGRNDERFF.

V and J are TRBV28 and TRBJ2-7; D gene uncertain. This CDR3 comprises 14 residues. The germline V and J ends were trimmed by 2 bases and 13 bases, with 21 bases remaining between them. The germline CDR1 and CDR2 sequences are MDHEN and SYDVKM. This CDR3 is CASSLINREEKLYF. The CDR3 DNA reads TGTGCCAGCAGTTTAATAAACCGAGAGGAGAAGCTCTACTTC.

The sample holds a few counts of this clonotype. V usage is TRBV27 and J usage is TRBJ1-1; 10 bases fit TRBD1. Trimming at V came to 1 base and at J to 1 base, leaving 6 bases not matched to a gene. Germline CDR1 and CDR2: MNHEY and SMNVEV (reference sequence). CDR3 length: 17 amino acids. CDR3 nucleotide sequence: TGTGCCAGCAGTTTATGGGACAGGGGTATTCCGAACACTGAAGCTTTCTTT. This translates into CASSLWDRGIPNTEAFF.

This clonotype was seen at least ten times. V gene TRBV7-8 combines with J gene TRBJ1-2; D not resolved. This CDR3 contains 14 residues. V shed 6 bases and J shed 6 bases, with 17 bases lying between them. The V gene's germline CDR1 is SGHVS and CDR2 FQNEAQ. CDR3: CASSLVETADGYTF. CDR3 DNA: TGTGCCAGCAGTCTGGTTGAGACTGCAGATGGCTACACCTTC.

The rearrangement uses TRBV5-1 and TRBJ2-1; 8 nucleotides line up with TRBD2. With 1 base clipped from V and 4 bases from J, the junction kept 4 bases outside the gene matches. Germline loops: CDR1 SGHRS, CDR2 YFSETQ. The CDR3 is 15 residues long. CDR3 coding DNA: TGCGCCAGCAGCTTGATGAGCGGGAGTTACAATGAGCAGTTCTTC. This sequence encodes CASSLMSGSYNEQFF.

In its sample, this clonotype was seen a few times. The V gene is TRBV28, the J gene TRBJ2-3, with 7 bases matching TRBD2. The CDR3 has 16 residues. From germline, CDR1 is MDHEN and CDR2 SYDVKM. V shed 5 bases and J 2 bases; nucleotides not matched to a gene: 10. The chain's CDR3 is CASSAIGGGNTDTQYF. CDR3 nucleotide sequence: TGTGCCAGCAGTGCAATTGGGGGGGGAAACACAGATACGCAGTATTTT.

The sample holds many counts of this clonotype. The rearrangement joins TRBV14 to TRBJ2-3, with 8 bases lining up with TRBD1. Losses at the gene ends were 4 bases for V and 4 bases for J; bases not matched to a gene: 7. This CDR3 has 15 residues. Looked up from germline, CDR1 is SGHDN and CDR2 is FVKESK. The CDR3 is CASSPRTGRADTQYF. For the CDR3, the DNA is TGTGCCAGCAGCCCCAGGACAGGGCGGGCAGATACGCAGTATTTT.